This T cell receptor (beta chain) was obtained from a study of T cell responses to AZD1222 COVID-19 vaccine. About the research overall: Analysis merged second doses at about 4 or about 12 weeks.

Method: immunoSEQ multiplex PCR; TCRdb's copy keeps in-frame clones and lacks some. The sample carries 160,000 or so clones, 91% recorded once. Trimming at V came to 3 bases and at J to 6 bases, leaving 6 bases not matched to a gene. This CDR3 has 13 residues. CDR1 and CDR2 (germline): SQVTM, ANQGSEA. Comments on this clone: Its specificity is unknown.

General study results and limits: There were vaccine-associated CD4 TCRs across spike, dominant at 160-218 and 743-854. The donor group comprised mostly white British people and more females; the analysis possibly underestimated clonal diversity. Repertoires were sampled only after the peak T cell response.

The specimen was peripheral blood, collected on day 0 of AZD1222 vaccination. This receptor was identified in an adult in good health. This chain links TRBV29-1 with TRBJ1-2; 8 bases align to TRBD1. The CDR3 is CSVETGTGNGYTF. The CDR3 DNA sequence: TGCAGCGTTGAGACAGGGACAGGAAATGGCTACACCTTC. The complete variable domain, with remaining parts taken from reference TRBV29-1 and TRBJ1-2, reads SAVISQKPSRDICQRGTSLTIQCQVDSQVTMMFWYRQQPGQSLTLIATANQGSEATYESGFVIDKFPISRPNLTFSTLTVSNMSPEDSSIYLCSVETGTGNGYTFGSGTRLTVV.